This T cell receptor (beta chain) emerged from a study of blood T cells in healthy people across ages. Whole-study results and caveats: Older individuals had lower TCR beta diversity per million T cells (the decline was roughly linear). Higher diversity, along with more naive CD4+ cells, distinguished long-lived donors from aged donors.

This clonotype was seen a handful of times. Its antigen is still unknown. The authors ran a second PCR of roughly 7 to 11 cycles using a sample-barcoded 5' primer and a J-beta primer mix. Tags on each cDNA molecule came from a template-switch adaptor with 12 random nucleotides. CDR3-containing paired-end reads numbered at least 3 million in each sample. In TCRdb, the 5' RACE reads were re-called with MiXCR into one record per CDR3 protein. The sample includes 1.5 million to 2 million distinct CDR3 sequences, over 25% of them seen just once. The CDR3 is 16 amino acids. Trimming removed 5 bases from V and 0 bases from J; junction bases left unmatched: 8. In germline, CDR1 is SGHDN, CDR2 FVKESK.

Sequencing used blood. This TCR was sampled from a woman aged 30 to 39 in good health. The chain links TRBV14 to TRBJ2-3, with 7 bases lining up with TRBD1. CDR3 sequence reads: CASSSTGLSSTDTQYF. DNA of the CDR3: TGTGCCAGCAGCTCGACAGGGCTCTCTAGCACAGATACGCAGTATTTT.